The present T cell receptor (beta chain) was sequenced within a study of identical twins. Of note for this clonotype: Its antigen remains unidentified.

Study-wide points: Zero-insertion results could be subject to partial confounding by invariant MAIT and iNKT cells.

Unique molecular identifiers were present on the cDNA, and a universal primer site came from template switching. MiXCR, applied by TCRdb to the 5' RACE reads, yields one record per CDR3 protein. The data show about 480,000 distinct CDR3 sequences, over 12% seen once. The CDR3 extends over 13 amino acids. Trimming stripped 2 bases from V and 2 bases from J, with 4 bases between. The germline CDR1 and CDR2 sequences are SNHLY and FYNNEI. The same data also went into a second study, on yellow fever vaccine responses in identical twins. Per that paper: Twin vaccine T cell responses reportedly seemed partly convergent, partly personalized.

The source material was CD4+ T cells sorted from blood. This clonotype was sampled from a woman aged 18 to 35 in good health. The gene calls are TRBV2 and TRBJ1-5; unclear D gene. The CDR3 DNA follows: TGTGCCAGCAGTGAAACGGGCAATCAGCCCCAGCATTTT. Translating it yields CASSETGNQPQHF.